This T cell receptor beta chain originates from a study of blood T cell repertoires in COVID-19. At the level of the study: Whether acute or convalescent, the COVID-19 samples came from the United States, Italy and Spain. The cDNA or gDNA used as material had been derived from T cells, B-cell-depleted T cells, or PBMCs.

Germline V gene lookup returns CDR1 SGHRS and CDR2 YFSETQ. The CDR3 runs 15 residues. The J segment lost 2 bases and the V segment lost 4 bases, leaving 9 bases of the junction unmatched. Per the original methods: The authors estimated nucleated cell counts from reference gene primer amplification. TCRdb keeps only in-frame clones here, not all; method: immunoSEQ multiplex PCR. That table supplies the V and J calls and clone size; D and trimming were determined from the DNA. The sample consists of 95,000 to 150,000 clones, 70% to 80% of them appearing once. This clonotype was sampled from a man aged 40-55 years with active or convalescent COVID-19. The rearrangement links TRBV5-1 to TRBJ2-7, with TRBD1 matching 7 bases. Specimen: peripheral blood. CDR3 in amino acids: CASSLRTGEAYEQYF. In DNA, the CDR3 is TGCGCCAGCAGCCTCCGGACAGGAGAGGCCTACGAGCAGTACTTC.